The 16 T cell receptor beta chains below all came from one sample that was sequenced in a study of T cell responses to AZD1222 COVID-19 vaccine. Libraries were prepared by immunoSEQ multiplex PCR; TCRdb keeps only in-frame clonotypes and omits some of them. The sample includes tens of thousands of clones, approximately 88% of them seen just once. The sample consisted of peripheral blood, taken on day 0 of AZD1222 vaccination. Every receptor here comes from an adult in good health.

The chain combines TRBV19 with TRBJ1-4; weak D call: TRBD1 (5 bases). The CDR3 runs to 14 residues. CDR1 is LNHDA, CDR2 SQIVND, per germline (reference sequence). The ends were cut back, 0 bases at V and 7 bases at J, with 9 bases in the middle. The CDR3: CASSIDRRGEKLFF. CDR3 DNA sequence: TGTGCCAGTAGTATAGACCGGAGGGGTGAAAAACTGTTTTTT.

This chain links TRBV18 with TRBJ1-1; 8 nucleotides match TRBD1. The length of the CDR3 is 15 residues. Losses at the gene ends were 3 bases for V and 7 bases for J; bases not matched to a gene: 10. Germline values: CDR1 KGHSH, CDR2 LQKENI. CDR3 in DNA: TGTGCCAGCTCACCTATCGACCAGGGGGCTAATGAAGCTTTCTTT. This encodes CASSPIDQGANEAFF.

This clone turned up a few times. V gene TRBV7-9 combines with J gene TRBJ2-2; D may match TRBD1 or TRBD2 (5 bases each). Looked up from germline, CDR1 is SEHNR and CDR2 is FQNEAQ (reference sequence). Trimming cost V 0 bases and J 3 bases, with 11 bases left between them. This CDR3 contains 16 residues. CDR3 region: CASSLAMGRDTGELFF. The CDR3 DNA reads as TGTGCCAGCAGCTTAGCGATGGGACGAGACACCGGGGAGCTGTTTTTT.

The chain is built from TRBV11-1 and TRBJ2-1; 9 bases agree with TRBD2. Germline V gene data show CDR1 as SGHAT and CDR2 as FQDESV (reference sequence). The length of the CDR3 is 15 residues. V dropped 2 bases and J dropped 8; count of bases not matched to a gene: 7. CDR3 residues: CASSLTSGLPHEQFF. Here the CDR3 DNA reads TGTGCCAGCAGCTTAACTAGCGGGTTACCCCATGAGCAGTTCTTC.

The chain couples TRBV5-4 to TRBJ1-6; D not resolved. The V end was cut by 2 bases, the J end by 7 bases, with 10 bases between. The CDR3 is 14 amino acids. In germline, CDR1 is SGHNT, CDR2 YYREEE (reference sequence). Here the CDR3 DNA reads TGTGCCAGCAGCTTTTTGGACGGAAATTCACCCCTCCACTTT. It encodes CASSFLDGNSPLHF.

This chain joins TRBV11-2 and TRBJ2-1; 11 nucleotides match TRBD2. Germline CDR1 SGHAT, CDR2 FQNNGV. The CDR3 is made up of 16 amino acids. Losses at the gene ends were 3 bases for V and 3 bases for J; bases not matched to a gene: 4. CDR3 loop: CASSFAGTSGYNEQFF. For the CDR3, the DNA is TGTGCCAGCAGCTTCGCCGGGACTAGCGGCTACAATGAGCAGTTCTTC.

The J gene is TRBJ2-1, the V gene TRBV4-2; 8 bases align to TRBD1. Germline V CDR1 and CDR2: LGHNA, YNFKEQ. This CDR3 is 16 amino acids long. V trimming: 0 bases; J trimming: 9 bases; junction bases outside the gene matches: 10. CDR3: CASSQDPGTGGGEQFF. In nucleotides, the CDR3 is TGTGCCAGCAGCCAAGACCCCGGGACAGGCGGTGGTGAGCAGTTCTTC.

In DNA form, the CDR3 reads TGTGCCAGCAGCTTAGGACAGATCCAAGAGACCCAGTACTTC. Translation: CASSLGQIQETQYF. The chain carries TRBV11-2 and TRBJ2-5; D may be TRBD1 (5 bases). CDR3 length: 14 amino acids. Trimming removed 1 base at V and 1 base at J, with 7 bases between. Per germline, CDR1 SGHAT and CDR2 FQNNGV.

V usage is TRBV21-1 and J usage is TRBJ1-1; the table's TRBD1 call for D was not verified on the DNA. TRBV21-1 is a known pseudogene. This CDR3 has 18 residues. The CDR3 sequence: CASSKALLVGQGGTEAFF. The CDR3 DNA reads TGTGCCAGCAGCAAAGCGCTTTTAGTCGGACAGGGTGGAACTGAAGCTTTCTTT.

J is TRBJ1-1 and V is TRBV19, with D unresolved. CDR1 and CDR2 from the germline V gene are LNHDA and SQIVND (reference sequence). V was cut by 1 base and J by 5 bases, with 8 bases left in between. This CDR3 spans 13 amino acids. CDR3 sequence (DNA): TGTGCCAGTAGTATAGCCGGGAGGACTGAAGCTTTCTTT. This codes for CASSIAGRTEAFF.

A remark on this clone: This sample includes further DNA sequences coding for the same CDR3. V and J are TRBV5-1 and TRBJ1-4; D perhaps matches TRBD1 (6 bases). V was clipped by 0 bases and J by 1 base, with 7 bases between them. Germline assignment: CDR1 SGHRS and CDR2 YFSETQ. The CDR3 is 15 residues long. The CDR3 bases are TGCGCCAGCAGCTTGGAGACAGGAACTAATGAAAAACTGTTTTTT. As protein: CASSLETGTNEKLFF.

With regard to this clone: Compared with germline, one end of the junction differs, possibly owing to a read error. J is TRBJ1-2 and V is TRBV11-2; weak D call: TRBD1 (5 bases). Germline CDR1 is SGHAT and CDR2 is FQNNGV. CDR3 length equals 15 residues. CDR3 bases: TGTGCCAGCAGCAAAGGGATGACAGACGACTACGGCTACACCTTC. It yields the protein CASSKGMTDDYGYTF.

The CDR3, as DNA: TGTGCCAGCAGCCAGTTGAAGCGGGCTTTACTTTCAGATACGCAGTATTTT. It is translated as CASSQLKRALLSDTQYF. V and J are TRBV3-1 (or the pseudogene TRBV3-2) and TRBJ2-3; maybe TRBD2 (6 bases). The CDR3 covers 17 residues. CDR1 LGHDT and CDR2 YNNKEL come from the germline V gene (reference sequence). The germline V and J ends were trimmed by 3 bases and 4 bases, with 20 bases remaining between them.

V and J are TRBV3-1 (or the pseudogene TRBV3-2) and TRBJ1-1, with D perhaps TRBD1 (5 bases). V gave up 2 bases and J gave up 2 bases, with 9 bases separating them. Per the germline V gene, CDR1 is LGHDT and CDR2 is YNNKEL (reference sequence). The CDR3 consists of 14 residues. CDR3 coding DNA: TGTGCCAGCAGCCAATGGCAGGGTAACACTGAAGCTTTCTTT. Translating gives CASSQWQGNTEAFF.

As to this clone: This same CDR3 is encoded by further DNA sequences in the sample. This chain joins TRBV18 and TRBJ2-2; D possibly uses TRBD1 or TRBD2 (5 bases each). This CDR3 is built from 15 residues. V shed 4 bases and J shed 3 bases, with 12 bases lying between them. Germline values: CDR1 KGHSH, CDR2 LQKENI. The CDR3 bases are TGTGCCAGCTCACTCCATCGAGGGGACACCGGGGAGCTGTTTTTT. Translation gives CASSLHRGDTGELFF.

The chain is built from TRBV19 and TRBJ1-2; 8 bases fit TRBD1. Germline values: CDR1 LNHDA, CDR2 SQIVND (reference sequence). CDR3 size: 15 residues. J lost 4 bases, V lost 7 bases, and 11 bases had no gene match. The CDR3 loop is CASIQSTGVGYGYTF. The CDR3 DNA follows: TGTGCCAGTATCCAATCGACAGGGGTCGGCTATGGCTACACCTTC. The full variable domain, rest sourced from reference TRBV19 and TRBJ1-2, is DGGITQSPKYLFRKEGQNVTLSCEQNLNHDAMYWYRQDPGQGLRLIYYSQIVNDFQKGDIAEGYSVSREKKESFPLTVTSAQKNPTAFYLCASIQSTGVGYGYTFGSGTRLTVV.